The present entry profiles one T cell receptor beta chain with its context. The junction departs from the called germline gene at one end, perhaps through a read error. The data originate from a study of OX40 agonist ivuxolimab in advanced cancers. TCRdb's table, derived via immunoSEQ multiplex PCR, lists solely in-frame clones and lacks some. The sample consists of some 60,000 clones, 91% of them appearing once. The material sequenced was CD4+ or CD8+ T cells sorted from blood, taken in a trial of the OX40 agonist ivuxolimab. The sequence came from an adult with an advanced solid tumor such as melanoma, head and neck, liver or kidney cancer.

CDR3 coding DNA: TGCGCCAGCAGCCAAGATCGAGGGGACCCATCGTATTTT. Translation: CASSQDRGDPSYF. The genes are TRBV4-1 and TRBJ1-5; D might be TRBD1 (5 bases). This CDR3 comprises 13 residues. Germline CDR1 reads MGHRA; CDR2 reads YSYEKL.